This T cell receptor beta chain came from a study of CD8 T cells in ankylosing spondylitis. Study-wide results and limits: Blood from ankylosing spondylitis patients appeared to carry a characteristic roughly eight-variant TCR beta motif. Past research had described some motif variants in reactive arthritis synovial fluid and blood. Disease-linked clones had a CD8+ phenotype and relatively low frequency in peripheral blood.

Per germline, CDR1 SGHVS and CDR2 FNYEAQ. The CDR3 runs to 14 residues. The V gene lost 1 base and the J gene lost 7 bases, with 10 bases spanning the gap. Making use of molecular barcodes, quantitative 5'-RACE generated TCR beta libraries. Using its own MiXCR run on the 5' RACE reads, TCRdb lists one record per CDR3 protein. The sample includes some 700,000 distinct CDR3 sequences, around a fifth of them seen just once. This clonotype has only a few counts. What it binds is unknown. Sequencing input: blood, either unsorted or a sorted T cell fraction (not recorded which). V and J are TRBV7-6 and TRBJ2-2, with no clear D. The receptor was isolated from a male donor with ankylosing spondylitis. The CDR3 DNA follows: TGTGCCAGCAGCTTAGATGTGGTAGTCGGGGAGCTGTTTTTT. Translated, it gives CASSLDVVVGELFF.